Detailed here is one T cell receptor (beta chain). This clonotype came up a few times. The antigen it binds to is not known. The record has no base qualities; no much larger clone is one base away. Instrument on record: Illumina HiSeq 2500. Quantitative 5'-RACE with molecular barcodes was used to prepare TCR beta libraries. Turning to the authors' computational methods: To identify disease-linked TCR variants, a new computational method was used, one built on a probabilistic model of VDJ rearrangement. TCRdb ran its own pipeline on the public reads, namely fastp trimming at Q25 and MiXCR clone calling, and kept in-frame beta chains. Merged by CDR3 protein, the rows form single entries marked with the most common genes and DNA. TCRdb, rather than the study authors, made the V and J calls. Within this sample are roughly 370,000 distinct CDR3 sequences, with approximately 20% of them counted one time only. Together, the top ten hold 15% to 20% of the sample.

This record belongs to a study of CD8 T cells in ankylosing spondylitis (dated by TCRdb to the late 2010s). Study-level background: The study set out to find disease-linked TCR variants by profiling T cell receptor beta repertoires in ankylosing spondylitis patients and healthy donors. In total, the full study cohort was made up of roughly 100 healthy donors and about two dozen ankylosing spondylitis patients. Peripheral blood was sampled, and synovial fluid was additionally collected from ankylosing spondylitis patients.

The CDR3 goes from the cysteine to the phenylalanine over 15 residues. Only the CDR3 region is kept as DNA, spanning 45 bases read in frame from base 1. V is cut by 2 bases and J by 2 bases, and the space between the germline ends is 11 bases. The germline V gene gives CDR1 as MDHEN and CDR2 as SYDVKM. Study-wide conclusions, independent of this receptor: Significant enrichment of the disease-linked clones was reported in matched synovial fluid samples from ankylosing spondylitis patients. A TCR beta motif made up of eight highly homologous amino acid variants appeared to be characteristic of blood from ankylosing spondylitis patients. Some motif variants were previously reported in synovial fluid and blood of reactive arthritis patients, suggesting common disease-initiation mechanisms. The disease-linked clones showed a CD8+ phenotype and occurred at relatively low frequencies in peripheral blood.

The TCR comes from a male donor with ankylosing spondylitis. The chain employs TRBV28 and TRBJ2-3; the best D guess is TRBD2, with 6 bases matching. The sequenced material came from blood, either unsorted or a sorted T cell fraction (not recorded which). In nucleotide form, the sequence is TGTGCCAGCAGTTTAGCGGGACGTACCACAGATACGCAGTATTTT. This translates into CASSLAGRTTDTQYF.